This T cell receptor beta chain emerged from a study of Ad26.COV2.S vaccination and SARS-CoV-2 variants. A word on this clone: Its antigen is unidentified.

The treatment was: over 15 received Ad26.COV2.S at low or high dose, single or two shots; 5 received placebo; per-sample allocation not given. The samples were gathered on day 63 after the first injection of vaccine or placebo. Recruitment in Boston yielded a donor of adult age, 18-55 years. Generated by immunoSEQ multiplex PCR, the TCRdb table keeps only in-frame clones and is missing some. Of around 450,000 clones in the sample, roughly 89% are singletons; the top ten hold about 2.7%. This CDR3 region has 16 residues. V lost 6 bases to trimming and J lost 7 bases; unmatched junction nucleotides: 10. Germline-derived CDR1 and CDR2 are KGHSY and FQNENV. General study findings and limits: Reported post-vaccination CD8+ and CD4+ T cell responses to spike showed substantial breadth.

Source: peripheral blood, taken in a trial of Ad26.COV2.S vaccine versus placebo. The genes are TRBV16 and TRBJ2-1; 12 bases match TRBD2. The receptor was isolated from a person between 18 and 59 years old who received the Ad26.COV2.S COVID-19 vaccine or a placebo. CDR3 in amino acids: CASSFGRLAGANEQFF. The CDR3 coding sequence is TGTGCCAGCAGTTTTGGAAGACTAGCGGGGGCGAATGAGCAGTTCTTC.